This T cell receptor (beta chain) was retrieved from a study of T cells in Graves' hyperthyroidism and ophthalmopathy. Amplified TCR beta CDR3 regions derived from RNA transcripts. First-round RT-PCR targeting the TCR CDR3 was performed with the HTBI primer set. Each CDR3 protein is one row after TCRdb ran MiXCR on the multiplex PCR reads. The sample has about 540,000 distinct CDR3 sequences; around 45% are singletons. This clonotype has a count of ten or more. CDR3 length equals 11 residues. Trimming took 8 bases from V and 9 from J, leaving 11 bases between them. Specimen: peripheral blood or thyroid tissue (not recorded which). J is TRBJ1-5 and V is TRBV12-3 or TRBV12-4; D is unresolved. The sequence came from a young woman with Graves' hyperthyroidism. The CDR3 spells CASAGRGPQHF. CDR3 nucleotide sequence: TGTGCCAGCGCTGGCCGGGGGCCCCAGCATTTT.